This T cell receptor beta chain was recorded in a study of blood T cell repertoires in COVID-19. CDR3 length: 14 residues. Deletions cut 2 bases from V and 2 bases from J, with 5 bases between. Germline CDR1 is KGHDR and CDR2 is SFDVKD. Authors' data handling: Estimation of nucleated cell counts was performed using reference gene primer amplification. Data came from immunoSEQ multiplex PCR; TCRdb stores just in-frame clones and leaves some out. The V and J calls and clone size were taken over from that table, and D and trimming were inferred from the DNA. The profile shows nearly 250,000 clones, roughly 86% of them singletons.

Sample: peripheral blood. The chain is built from TRBV24-1 and TRBJ2-2, with no clear D. The source of this sequence is a woman aged 60-75 years who had recovered from COVID-19. CDR3 sequence reads: CATSDSINTGELFF. CDR3 bases: TGTGCCACCAGTGATTCCATCAACACCGGGGAGCTGTTTTTT.